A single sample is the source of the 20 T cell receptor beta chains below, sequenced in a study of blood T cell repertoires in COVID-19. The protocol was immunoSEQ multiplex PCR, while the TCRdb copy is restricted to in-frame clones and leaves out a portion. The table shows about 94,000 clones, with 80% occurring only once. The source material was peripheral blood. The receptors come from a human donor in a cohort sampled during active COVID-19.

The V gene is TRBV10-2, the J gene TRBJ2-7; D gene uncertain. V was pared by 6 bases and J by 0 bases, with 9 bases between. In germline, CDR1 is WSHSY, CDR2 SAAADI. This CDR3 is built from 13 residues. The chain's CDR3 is CASSLRSSYEQYF. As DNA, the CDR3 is TGCGCCAGCAGCTTGCGGAGCTCCTACGAGCAGTACTTC.

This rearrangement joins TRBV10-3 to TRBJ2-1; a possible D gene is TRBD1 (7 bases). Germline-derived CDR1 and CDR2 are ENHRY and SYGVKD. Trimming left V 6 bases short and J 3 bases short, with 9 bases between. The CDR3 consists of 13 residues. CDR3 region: CAISQGGYNEQFF. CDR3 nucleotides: TGTGCCATCAGCCAGGGGGGCTACAATGAGCAGTTCTTC.

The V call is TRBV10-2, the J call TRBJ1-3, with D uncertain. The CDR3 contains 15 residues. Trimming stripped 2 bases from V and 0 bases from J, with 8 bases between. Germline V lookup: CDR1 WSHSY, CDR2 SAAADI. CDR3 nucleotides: TGCGCCAGCAGTGAGGTCCGTAGCTCTGGAAACACCATATATTTT. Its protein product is CASSEVRSSGNTIYF.

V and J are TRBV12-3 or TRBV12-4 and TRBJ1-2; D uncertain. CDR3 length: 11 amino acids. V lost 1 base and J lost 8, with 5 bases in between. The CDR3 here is CASSLGAGYTF. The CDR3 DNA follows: TGTGCCAGCAGTTTAGGGGCCGGCTACACCTTC.

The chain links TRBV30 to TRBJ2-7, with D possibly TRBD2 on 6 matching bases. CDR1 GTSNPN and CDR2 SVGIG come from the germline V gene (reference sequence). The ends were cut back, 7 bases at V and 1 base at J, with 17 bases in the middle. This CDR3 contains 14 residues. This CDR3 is CASSGGLRSYEQYF. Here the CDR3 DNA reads TGTGCCTCCAGTGGAGGGCTAAGGTCCTACGAGCAGTACTTC.

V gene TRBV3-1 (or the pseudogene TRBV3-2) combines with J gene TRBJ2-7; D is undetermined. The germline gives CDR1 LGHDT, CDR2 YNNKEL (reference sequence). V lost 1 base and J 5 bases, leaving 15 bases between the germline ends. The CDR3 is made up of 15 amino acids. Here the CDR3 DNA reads TGTGCCAGCAGCCAAGGGCTCGACGGGTTCAACGAGCAGTACTTC. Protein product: CASSQGLDGFNEQYF.

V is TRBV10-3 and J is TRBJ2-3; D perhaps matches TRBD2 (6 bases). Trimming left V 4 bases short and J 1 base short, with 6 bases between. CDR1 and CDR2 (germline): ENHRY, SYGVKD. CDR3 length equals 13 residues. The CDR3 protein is CAISGGGTDTQYF. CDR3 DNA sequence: TGTGCCATCAGTGGGGGGGGCACAGATACGCAGTATTTT.

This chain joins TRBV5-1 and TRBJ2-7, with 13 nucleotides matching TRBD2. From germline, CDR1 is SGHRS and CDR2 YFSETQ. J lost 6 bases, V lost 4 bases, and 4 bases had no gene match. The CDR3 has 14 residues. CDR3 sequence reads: CASSPTSGRGEQYF. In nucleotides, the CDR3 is TGCGCCAGCAGCCCCACTAGCGGGAGGGGCGAGCAGTACTTC.

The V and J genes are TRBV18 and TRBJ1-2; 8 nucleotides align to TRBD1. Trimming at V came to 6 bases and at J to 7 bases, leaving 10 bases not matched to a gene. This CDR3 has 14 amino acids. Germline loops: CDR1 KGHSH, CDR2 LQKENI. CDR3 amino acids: CASSLIDRGSGYTF. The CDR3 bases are TGTGCCAGCTCCCTGATAGACAGGGGTAGTGGCTACACCTTC.

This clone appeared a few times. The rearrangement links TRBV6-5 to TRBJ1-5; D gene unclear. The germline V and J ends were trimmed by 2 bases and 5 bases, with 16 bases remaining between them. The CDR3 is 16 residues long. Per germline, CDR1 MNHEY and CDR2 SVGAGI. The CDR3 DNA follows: TGTGCCAGCAGTTACAGTGCGGCAGGAGGGTATCAGCCCCAGCATTTT. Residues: CASSYSAAGGYQPQHF.

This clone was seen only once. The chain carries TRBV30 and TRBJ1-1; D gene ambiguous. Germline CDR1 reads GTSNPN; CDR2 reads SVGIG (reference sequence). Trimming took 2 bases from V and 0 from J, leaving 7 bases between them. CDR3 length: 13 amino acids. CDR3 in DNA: TGTGCCTGGAGTTTACTTCTGAACACTGAAGCTTTCTTT. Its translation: CAWSLLLNTEAFF.

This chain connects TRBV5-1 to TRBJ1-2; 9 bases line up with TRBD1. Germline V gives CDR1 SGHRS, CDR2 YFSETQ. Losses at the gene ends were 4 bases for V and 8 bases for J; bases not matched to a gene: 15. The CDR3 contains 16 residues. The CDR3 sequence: CASSGRQGVGLEGYTF. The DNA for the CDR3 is TGCGCCAGCAGCGGTCGACAGGGGGTCGGACTGGAAGGCTACACCTTC. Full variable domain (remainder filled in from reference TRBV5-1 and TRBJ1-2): KAGVTQTPRYLIKTRGQQVTLSCSPISGHRSVSWYQQTPGQGLQFLFEYFSETQRNKGNFPGRFSGRQFSNSRSEMNVSTLELGDSALYLCASSGRQGVGLEGYTFGSGTRLTVV.

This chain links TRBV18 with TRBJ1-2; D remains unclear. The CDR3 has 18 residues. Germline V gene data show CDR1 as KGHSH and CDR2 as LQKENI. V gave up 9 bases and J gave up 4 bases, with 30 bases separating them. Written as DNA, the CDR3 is TGTGCCAGTACCATAAACCAGCGGGAGGTCGGATATAGCTATGGCTACACCTTC. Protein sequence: CASTINQREVGYSYGYTF.

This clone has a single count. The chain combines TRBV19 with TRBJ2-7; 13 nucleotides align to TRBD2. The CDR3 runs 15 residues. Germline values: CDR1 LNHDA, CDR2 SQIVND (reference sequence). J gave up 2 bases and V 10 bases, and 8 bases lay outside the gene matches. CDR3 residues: CATRLAGGPTYEQYF. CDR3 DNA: TGTGCCACCCGACTAGCGGGAGGTCCCACCTACGAGCAGTACTTC.

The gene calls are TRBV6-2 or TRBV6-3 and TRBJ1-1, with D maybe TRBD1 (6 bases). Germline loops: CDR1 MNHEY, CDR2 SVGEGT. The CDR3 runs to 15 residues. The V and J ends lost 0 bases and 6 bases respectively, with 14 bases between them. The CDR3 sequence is CASSYSMQGIPEAFF. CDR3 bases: TGTGCCAGCAGTTACTCGATGCAGGGGATCCCTGAAGCTTTCTTT.

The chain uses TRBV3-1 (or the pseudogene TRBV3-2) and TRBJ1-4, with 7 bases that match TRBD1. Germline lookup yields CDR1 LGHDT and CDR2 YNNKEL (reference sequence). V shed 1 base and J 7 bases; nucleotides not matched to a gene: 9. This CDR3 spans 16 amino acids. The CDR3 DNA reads TGTGCCAGCAGCCAAGTACCGGGACAGTCGGTTGAAAAACTGTTTTTT. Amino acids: CASSQVPGQSVEKLFF.

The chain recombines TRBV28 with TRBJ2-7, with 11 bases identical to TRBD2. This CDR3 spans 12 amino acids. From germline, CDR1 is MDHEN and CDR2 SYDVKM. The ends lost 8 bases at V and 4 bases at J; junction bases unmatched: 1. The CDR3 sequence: CASGTSGYEQYF. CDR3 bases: TGTGCCAGCGGGACTAGCGGATACGAGCAGTACTTC. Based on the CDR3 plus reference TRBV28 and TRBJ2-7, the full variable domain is DVKVTQSSRYLVKRTGEKVFLECVQDMDHENMFWYRQDPGLGLRLIYFSYDVKMKEKGDIPEGYSVSREKKERFSLILESASTNQTSMYLCASGTSGYEQYFGPGTRLTVT.

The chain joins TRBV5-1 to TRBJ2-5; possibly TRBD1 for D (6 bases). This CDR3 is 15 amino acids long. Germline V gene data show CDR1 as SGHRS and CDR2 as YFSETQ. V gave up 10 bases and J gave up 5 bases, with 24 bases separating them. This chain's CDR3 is CASGETGTYGETQYF. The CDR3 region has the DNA TGCGCCTCCGGAGAGACAGGCACCTACGGGGAGACCCAGTACTTC.

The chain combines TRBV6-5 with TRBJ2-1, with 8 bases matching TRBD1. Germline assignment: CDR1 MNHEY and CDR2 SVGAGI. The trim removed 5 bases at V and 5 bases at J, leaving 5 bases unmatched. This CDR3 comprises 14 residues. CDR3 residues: CASSKRQGNNEQFF. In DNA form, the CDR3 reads TGTGCCAGCAGTAAAAGACAGGGGAACAATGAGCAGTTCTTC.

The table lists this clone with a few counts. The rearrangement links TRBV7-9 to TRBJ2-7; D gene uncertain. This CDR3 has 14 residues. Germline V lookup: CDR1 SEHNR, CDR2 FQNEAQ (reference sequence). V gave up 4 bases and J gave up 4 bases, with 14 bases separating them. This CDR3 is CASSSGNTPYEQYF. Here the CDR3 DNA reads TGTGCCAGCAGCTCGGGTAATACCCCATACGAGCAGTACTTC. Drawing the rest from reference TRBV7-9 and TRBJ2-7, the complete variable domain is DTGVSQNPRHKITKRGQNVTFRCDPISEHNRLYWYRQTLGQGPEFLTYFQNEAQLEKSRLLSDRFSAERPKGSFSTLEIQRTEQGDSAMYLCASSSGNTPYEQYFGPGTRLTVT.